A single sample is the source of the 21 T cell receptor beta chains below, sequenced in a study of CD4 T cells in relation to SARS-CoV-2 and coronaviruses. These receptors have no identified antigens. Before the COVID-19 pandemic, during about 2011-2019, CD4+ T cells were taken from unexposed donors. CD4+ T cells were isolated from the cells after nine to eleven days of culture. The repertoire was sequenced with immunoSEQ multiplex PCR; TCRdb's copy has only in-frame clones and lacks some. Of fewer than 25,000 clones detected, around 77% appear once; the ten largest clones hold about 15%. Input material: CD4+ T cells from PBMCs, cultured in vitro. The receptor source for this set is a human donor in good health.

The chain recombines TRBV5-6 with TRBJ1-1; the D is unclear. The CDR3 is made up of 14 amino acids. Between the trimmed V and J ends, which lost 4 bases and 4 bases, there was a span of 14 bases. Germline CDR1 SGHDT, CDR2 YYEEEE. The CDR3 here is CASSEPGVATEAFF. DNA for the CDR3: TGTGCCAGCAGCGAACCCGGGGTGGCCACTGAAGCTTTCTTT.

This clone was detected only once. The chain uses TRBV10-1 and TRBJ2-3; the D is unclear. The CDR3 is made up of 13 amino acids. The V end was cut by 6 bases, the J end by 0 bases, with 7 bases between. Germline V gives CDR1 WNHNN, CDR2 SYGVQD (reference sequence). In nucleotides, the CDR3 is TGCGCCAGCAGCGATGGGAGCACAGATACGCAGTATTTT. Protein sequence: CASSDGSTDTQYF.

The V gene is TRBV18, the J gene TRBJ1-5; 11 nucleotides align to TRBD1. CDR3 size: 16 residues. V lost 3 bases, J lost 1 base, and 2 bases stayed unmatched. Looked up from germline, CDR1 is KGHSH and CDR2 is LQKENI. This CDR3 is CASSPGQGGSNQPQHF. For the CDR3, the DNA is TGTGCCAGCTCACCGGGACAGGGGGGGAGCAATCAGCCCCAGCATTTT.

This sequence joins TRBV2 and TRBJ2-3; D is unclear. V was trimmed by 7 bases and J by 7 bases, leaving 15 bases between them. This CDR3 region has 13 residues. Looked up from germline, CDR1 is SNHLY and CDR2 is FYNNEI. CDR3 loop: CASTYDQPNTQYF. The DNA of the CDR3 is TGTGCCAGCACCTACGACCAGCCCAATACGCAGTATTTT.

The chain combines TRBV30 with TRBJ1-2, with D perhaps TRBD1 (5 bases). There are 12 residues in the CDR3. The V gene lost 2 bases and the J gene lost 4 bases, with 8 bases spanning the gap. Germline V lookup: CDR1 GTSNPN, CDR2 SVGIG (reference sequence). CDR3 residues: CAWSRGGYGYTF. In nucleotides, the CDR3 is TGTGCCTGGAGTAGGGGAGGCTATGGCTACACCTTC.

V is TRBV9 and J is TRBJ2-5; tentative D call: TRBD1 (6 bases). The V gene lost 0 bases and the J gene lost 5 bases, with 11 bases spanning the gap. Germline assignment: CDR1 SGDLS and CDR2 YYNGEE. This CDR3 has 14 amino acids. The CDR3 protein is CASSVGQVGETQYF. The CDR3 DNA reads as TGTGCCAGCAGCGTAGGACAGGTGGGGGAGACCCAGTACTTC.

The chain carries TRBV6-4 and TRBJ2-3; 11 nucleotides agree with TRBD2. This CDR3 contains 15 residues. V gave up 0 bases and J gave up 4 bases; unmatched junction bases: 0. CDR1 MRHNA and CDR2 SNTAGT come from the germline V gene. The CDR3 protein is CASSDSSGRADTQYF. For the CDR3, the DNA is TGTGCCAGCAGTGACTCTAGCGGGAGGGCAGATACGCAGTATTTT.

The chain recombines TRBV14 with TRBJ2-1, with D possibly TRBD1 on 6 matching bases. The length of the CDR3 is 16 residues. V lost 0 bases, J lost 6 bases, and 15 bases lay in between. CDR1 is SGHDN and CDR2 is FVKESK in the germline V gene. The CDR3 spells CASSQEVSRGLNEQFF. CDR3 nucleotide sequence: TGTGCCAGCAGCCAAGAAGTTAGCAGGGGCCTCAATGAGCAGTTCTTC. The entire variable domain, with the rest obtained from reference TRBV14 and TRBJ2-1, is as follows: EAGVTQFPSHSVIEKGQTVTLRCDPISGHDNLYWYRRVMGKEIKFLLHFVKESKQDESGMPNNRFLAERTGGTYSTLKVQPAELEDSGVYFCASSQEVSRGLNEQFFGPGTRLTVL.

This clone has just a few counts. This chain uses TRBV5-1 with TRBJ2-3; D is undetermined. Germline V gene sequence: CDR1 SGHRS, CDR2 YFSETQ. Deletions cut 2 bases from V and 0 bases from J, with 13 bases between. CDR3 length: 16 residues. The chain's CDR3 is CASSLNGRKSTDTQYF. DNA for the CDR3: TGCGCCAGCAGCTTAAACGGGCGGAAGAGCACAGATACGCAGTATTTT.

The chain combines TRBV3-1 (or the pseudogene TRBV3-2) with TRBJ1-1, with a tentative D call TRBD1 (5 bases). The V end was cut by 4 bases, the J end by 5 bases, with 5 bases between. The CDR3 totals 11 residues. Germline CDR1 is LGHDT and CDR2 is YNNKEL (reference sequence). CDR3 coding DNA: TGTGCCAGCAGCCCAGGGACTGAAGCTTTCTTT. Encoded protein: CASSPGTEAFF.

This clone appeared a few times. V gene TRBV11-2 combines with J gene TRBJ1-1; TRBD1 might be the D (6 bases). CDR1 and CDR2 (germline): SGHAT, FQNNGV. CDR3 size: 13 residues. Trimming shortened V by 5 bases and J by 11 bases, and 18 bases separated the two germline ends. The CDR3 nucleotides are TGTGCCAGCAGCCCCCAGCGGGGGCTCCGCGCTTTCTTT. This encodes CASSPQRGLRAFF.

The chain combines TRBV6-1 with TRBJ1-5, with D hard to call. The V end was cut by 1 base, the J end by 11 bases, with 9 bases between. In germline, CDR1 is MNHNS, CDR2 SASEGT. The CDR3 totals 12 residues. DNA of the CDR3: TGTGCCAGCAGTGAAGTCGGTTCGTCCCAGCATTTT. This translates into CASSEVGSSQHF.

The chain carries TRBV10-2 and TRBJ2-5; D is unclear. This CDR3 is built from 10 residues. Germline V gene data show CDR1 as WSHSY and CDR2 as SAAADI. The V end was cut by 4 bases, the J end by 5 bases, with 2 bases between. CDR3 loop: CASSGETQYF. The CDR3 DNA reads TGCGCCAGCAGTGGGGAGACCCAGTACTTC.

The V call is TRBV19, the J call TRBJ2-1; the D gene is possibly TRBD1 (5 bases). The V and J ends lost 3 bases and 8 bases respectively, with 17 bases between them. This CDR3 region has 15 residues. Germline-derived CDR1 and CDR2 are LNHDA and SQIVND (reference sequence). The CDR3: CASSIWSGQRDEQFF. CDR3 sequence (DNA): TGTGCCAGTAGTATTTGGTCAGGGCAAAGGGATGAGCAGTTCTTC.

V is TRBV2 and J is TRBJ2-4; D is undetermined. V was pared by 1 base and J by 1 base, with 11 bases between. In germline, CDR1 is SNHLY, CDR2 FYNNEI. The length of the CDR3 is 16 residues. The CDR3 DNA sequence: TGTGCCAGCAGTGAAGAGATCACCCGGGCCAAAAACATTCAGTACTTC. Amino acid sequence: CASSEEITRAKNIQYF.

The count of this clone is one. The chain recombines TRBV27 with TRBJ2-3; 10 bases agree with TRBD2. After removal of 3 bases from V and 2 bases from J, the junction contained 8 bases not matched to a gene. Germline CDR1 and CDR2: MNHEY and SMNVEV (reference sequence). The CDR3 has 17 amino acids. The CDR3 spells CASSLSAGGPNTDTQYF. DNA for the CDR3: TGTGCCAGCAGTTTGTCAGCGGGAGGGCCGAACACAGATACGCAGTATTTT.

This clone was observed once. The CDR3 bases are TGTGCCAGCAGTCTCCCGGGACAGAATGAAAAACTGTTTTTT. Translation: CASSLPGQNEKLFF. The rearrangement links TRBV6-6 to TRBJ1-4; TRBD1 matches 7 bases. This CDR3 has 14 amino acids. The germline gives CDR1 MNHNY, CDR2 SVGAGI (reference sequence). The J segment lost 5 bases and the V segment lost 5 bases, leaving 5 bases of the junction unmatched.

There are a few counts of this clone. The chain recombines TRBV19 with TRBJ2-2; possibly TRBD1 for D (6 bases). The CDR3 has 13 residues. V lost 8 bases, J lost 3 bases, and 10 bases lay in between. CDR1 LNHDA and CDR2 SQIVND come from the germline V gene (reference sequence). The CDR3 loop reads CASDTGYTGELFF. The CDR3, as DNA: TGTGCCAGTGACACAGGGTACACCGGGGAGCTGTTTTTT.

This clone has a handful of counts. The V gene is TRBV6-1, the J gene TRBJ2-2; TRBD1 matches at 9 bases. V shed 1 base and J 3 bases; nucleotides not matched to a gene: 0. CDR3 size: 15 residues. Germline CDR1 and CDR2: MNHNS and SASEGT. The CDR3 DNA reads TGTGCCAGCAGTGAAGGGACAGGGGACACCGGGGAGCTGTTTTTT. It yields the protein CASSEGTGDTGELFF.

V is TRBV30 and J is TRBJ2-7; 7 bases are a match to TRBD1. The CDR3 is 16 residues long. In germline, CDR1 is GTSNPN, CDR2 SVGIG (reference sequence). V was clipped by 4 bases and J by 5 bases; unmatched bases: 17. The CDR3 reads CAWTRHRQGGKNEQYF. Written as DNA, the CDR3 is TGTGCCTGGACCCGCCATAGACAGGGTGGTAAGAACGAGCAGTACTTC. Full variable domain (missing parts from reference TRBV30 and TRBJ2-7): SQTIHQWPATLVQPVGSPLSLECTVEGTSNPNLYWYRQAAGRGLQLLFYSVGIGQISSEVPQNLSASRPQDRQFILSSKKLLLSDSGFYLCAWTRHRQGGKNEQYFGPGTRLTVT.

In DNA, the CDR3 is TGTGCCAGCAGTTACTCGAGGGCTAGCGTGAGAAGCTGGCAGTACTTC. It specifies CASSYSRASVRSWQYF. This chain connects TRBV6-5 to TRBJ2-7, with TRBD2 as a possible D gene (6 bases). The CDR3 consists of 16 residues. Germline V gene data show CDR1 as MNHEY and CDR2 as SVGAGI. V lost 0 bases, J lost 9 bases, and 21 bases lay in between.